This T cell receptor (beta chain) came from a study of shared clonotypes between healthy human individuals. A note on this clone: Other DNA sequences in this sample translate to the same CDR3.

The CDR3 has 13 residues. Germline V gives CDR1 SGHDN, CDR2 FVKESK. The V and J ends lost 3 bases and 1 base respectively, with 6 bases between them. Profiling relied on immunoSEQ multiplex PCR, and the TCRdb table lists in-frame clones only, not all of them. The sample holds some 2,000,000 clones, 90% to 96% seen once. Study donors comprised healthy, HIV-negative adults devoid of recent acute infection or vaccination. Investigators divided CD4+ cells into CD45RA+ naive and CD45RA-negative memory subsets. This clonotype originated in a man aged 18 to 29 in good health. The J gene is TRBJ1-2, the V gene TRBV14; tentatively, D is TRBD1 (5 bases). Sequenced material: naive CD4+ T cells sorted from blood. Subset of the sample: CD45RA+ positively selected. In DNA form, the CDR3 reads TGTGCCAGCAGCCAGGGGGTTAACTATGGCTACACCTTC. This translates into CASSQGVNYGYTF.